This T cell receptor beta chain originates from a study of blood T cells in healthy people across ages. The CDR3 runs to 16 residues. The trim removed 3 bases at V and 1 base at J, leaving 9 bases unmatched. CDR1 is MNHEY, CDR2 SMNVEV, per germline (reference sequence). A second about 7 to 11 cycle PCR used barcoded and J-beta primers. Each cDNA molecule was tagged by a template-switch adaptor with 12 random nucleotides. Paired-end reads containing CDR3 totaled no fewer than 2.5 million for each sample. TCRdb re-called the 5' RACE reads through MiXCR, storing one row per CDR3 protein. The data show over 450,000 distinct CDR3 sequences, around 24% seen once. Overall study results and limits: The recorded TCR beta diversity per million T cells decreased in a roughly linear manner with age.

Details on this clonotype: Its matching antigen is unknown.

These records were also assigned to another study, of T cells of mothers and their children.

This chain uses TRBV27 with TRBJ2-7; 7 nucleotides line up with TRBD2. The clonotype originates from a boy aged 5-17 years in good health. Sequenced: blood. CDR3 residues: CASSFRAGAQSYEQYF. CDR3 sequence (DNA): TGTGCCAGCAGTTTTCGGGCGGGAGCGCAATCCTACGAGCAGTACTTC.